This T cell receptor beta chain was found in a study of T cell repertoires in cytomegalovirus infection. The CDR3 is 16 residues long. The germline V gene encodes CDR1 GTSNPN and CDR2 SVGIG (reference sequence). Between the trimmed V and J ends, which lost 4 bases and 1 base, there was a span of 17 bases. This clonotype was recorded many times. TCRdb re-analysed the reads in MiXCR, keeping a single row per CDR3 protein. The sample records about 230,000 distinct CDR3 sequences, over 20% being singletons. The genes are TRBV30 and TRBJ2-1, with D tentatively TRBD1 or TRBD2 (5 bases each). This receptor was obtained from a human donor in good health (CMV status not recorded). Some clones in this sample may be carry-over from other donors' samples. Input material: CD8+ T cells from PBMCs. Written as DNA, the CDR3 is TGTGCCTGGACCGAGAGAGGGGCAGTTTCCTACAATGAGCAGTTCTTC. It translates to CAWTERGAVSYNEQFF. Using reference TRBV30 and TRBJ2-1 for the parts outside the CDR3, the full variable domain is SQTIHQWPATLVQPVGSPLSLECTVEGTSNPNLYWYRQAAGRGLQLLFYSVGIGQISSEVPQNLSASRPQDRQFILSSKKLLLSDSGFYLCAWTERGAVSYNEQFFGPGTRLTVL.